The sequence of this TCR beta chain was determined in a study of shared clonotypes between healthy human individuals (dated by TCRdb to about 2020). As for the study more broadly: The cohort included three men and a couple of women between 18 and 49 years of age. Blood TCR repertoires of 5 or 6 healthy adults were deeply sequenced to estimate repertoire size and the extent of clonotype sharing between individuals. Between about 0.85 and 9.5 billion PBMCs per donor were obtained by leukapheresis. To increase sequencing depth and limit assay-specific biases, different laboratories used diverse techniques to prepare libraries and sequence TCR repertoires.

Donors were healthy HIV-negative adults with no recently reported acute infections or vaccinations. Only Caucasian adults living in Nashville, Tennessee, USA were represented among the donors. For unsorted samples, tens of millions of PBMCs were counted, and genomic DNA was extracted using the QIAamp DNA Blood Mini kit. Blood was collected by leukapheresis, and PBMCs were isolated by Ficoll-Histopaque density gradient centrifugation and then cryopreserved in liquid nitrogen vapor phase. The research as a whole found: Because the study included a small number of donors, the genetic and exposure-history diversity represented was limited. Sampling was limited to blood, and TCR repertoires in tissue likely differ from TCR repertoires in blood. Pairwise subsampling led to the expectation that sequencing depth would affect the degree of clonotype sharing among donors.

Using the deep immunoSEQ assay, multiplex PCR amplified TCR CDR3 regions from genomic DNA. Extracted genomic DNA from each cell subset was distributed evenly across all wells of several immunoSEQ 96-well plates, and each plate was treated as a replicate. For unsorted PBMC, approximately 0.3 ug of genomic DNA, equivalent to about 30,000 T cell genomes, went into each replicate PCR. Genomic DNA from unsorted PBMC was sequenced over ten immunoSEQ deep assay plates. Purified libraries were measured with a Qubit 3.0 fluorometer, size-checked on a Bioanalyzer 2100, and measured again with the KAPA Library Quantification kit. Every immunoSEQ 96-well plate was sequenced on a separate single-read 150-cycle Illumina NextSeq 550 flow cell. The authors' analysis ran thus. Because the immunoSEQ output held only junctional sequences and lacked quality scores, the filtering could not match the filtering applied to full-length reads. To assign V/J genes and CDR3, sequences were annotated against IMGT germline references using PyIR, a Python wrapper for IgBLAST v1.9. Reads were removed for weak V/J assignments (E-value above 1e-6), missing CDR3, stop codons, out-of-frame junctions, or ambiguous translated residues. V3J clonotypes were defined by identical inferred V gene, J gene, and CDR3 amino acid sequence. The percentage overlap between two repertoires was calculated by dividing the number of shared unique clonotypes by the size of the smaller repertoire. RTK rarefaction, the Chao1 estimator, and Recon v2.1 estimates of unobserved clonotypes were used to assess repertoire richness. The clones in this table, taken by TCRdb from immuneACCESS, are in-frame only. Not every clone is retained; where verified, under half of the shortfall comes from an unresolved V gene, and the cause of the rest is unknown. V, J and clone size are taken as reported in that table, and D and trimming were inferred from the DNA itself. Here the sample has hundreds of thousands of clones; more than 75% occur a single time. The top ten constitute roughly 13% of the sample.

Comments on this clone: Its antigen is not yet known. The input lacks base qualities; no much larger clone sits a single base away.

Via the germline V gene (reference sequence), CDR1 is LNHNV and CDR2 YYDKDF. Trimming removed 0 bases from V and 3 bases from J, leaving 12 bases between the germline ends. Including the terminal cysteine and phenylalanine, the CDR3 comprises 15 residues. Left in the record is the CDR3 DNA by itself, 45 bases read in frame from the first base. This TCR was sampled from a woman in her 40s in good health. Some clones in this sample may be carry-over from other donors' samples. The chain employs TRBV15 and TRBJ2-7, with TRBD2 as a weak D call on 5 bases. The sequencing sample was made of PBMCs. The nucleotide sequence is given as TGTGCCACCAGCAGAGAACCTAACGGGGACTACGAGCAGTACTTC. Its coded protein is CATSREPNGDYEQYF.